Listed below are T cell receptor beta chains from one sample, sequenced in a study of OX40 agonist ivuxolimab in advanced cancers. The repertoire was sequenced with immunoSEQ multiplex PCR; TCRdb's copy has only in-frame clones and lacks some. The repertoire holds under 50,000 clones, approximately 79% seen once, with roughly 7.5% in the top ten. The specimen comprised CD4+ or CD8+ T cells sorted from blood, sampled in a trial of the OX40 agonist ivuxolimab. These receptors were collected from an adult with an advanced solid tumor such as melanoma, head and neck, liver or kidney cancer. Each CDR3 is given without its conserved first and last residue.

>TRBJ2-1|TRBV7-8
ASSLVANEQF
>TRBJ2-1|TRBV28
ASSFGLGERNEQF
>TRBJ2-2|TRBV2
ASRQLGQGNGELF
>TRBJ2-7|TRBV5-4
ASSRLAGGPYEQY
>TRBJ2-7|TRBV2
ASSYTDSYEQY
>TRBJ2-1|TRBV9
ASSVEGFEQF
>TRBJ1-2|TRBV5-8
ASSLGGETGYGYT
>TRBJ2-3|TRBV5-4
ASSLDFLETSTDTQY
>TRBJ2-3|TRBV7-9
ASSLGGTDTQY
>TRBJ2-5|TRBV27
ASRGRLAEEGYKAETQY
>TRBJ1-2|TRBV5-1
ASSSTGENYGYT
>TRBJ1-1|TRBV5-1
ASSLGSANTEAF
>TRBJ1-1|TRBV12-5
ASASRGGFTEAF
>TRBJ2-1|TRBV7-2
ASSLLEGVGGQF
>TRBJ1-2|TRBV21-1
ASSPLCYT
>TRBJ1-2|TRBV6-1
ASSAGELYGYT
>TRBJ1-5|TRBV19
ASSQGDGTGISNQPQH
>TRBJ1-4|TRBV6-5
ASSTGQGDEKLF
>TRBJ1-1|TRBV10-3
AISESTGETTEAF
>TRBJ2-5|TRBV14
ASSPGLAGAETQY
>TRBJ1-1|TRBV6-6
ASSPWTGDRAF
>TRBJ2-5|TRBV7-8
ASYRAEETQY
>TRBJ1-4|TRBV6-1
ASRRDGDEKLF
>.|TRBV28
ASSFPVAEYEQY
>TRBJ1-2|TRBV7-8
ASSLAGRNLDYGYT
>TRBJ2-2|TRBV11-3
ASSPLLTSGFAGELF
>TRBJ1-5|TRBV5-1
ASSTGQGPNQPQH